The sequence of this TCR beta chain was determined in a study of blood T cell repertoires in COVID-19. The assay was immunoSEQ multiplex PCR, and TCRdb's table has in-frame clones only and misses some. The sample carries 150,000 or so clones, about 83% recorded once. The germline CDR1 and CDR2 sequences are SQVTM and ANQGSEA. V was trimmed by 2 bases and J by 4 bases, leaving 5 bases between them. The CDR3 extends over 11 amino acids. The gene calls are TRBV29-1 and TRBJ1-2; no firm D call. The sequenced material came from peripheral blood. The origin of this receptor is a woman aged 55 to 70 with COVID-19, enrolled during active disease. The CDR3 spells CSVENFYGYTF. The CDR3, as DNA: TGCAGCGTTGAAAACTTCTATGGCTACACCTTC. The full variable domain, with the rest looked up from reference TRBV29-1 and TRBJ1-2, is SAVISQKPSRDICQRGTSLTIQCQVDSQVTMMFWYRQQPGQSLTLIATANQGSEATYESGFVIDKFPISRPNLTFSTLTVSNMSPEDSSIYLCSVENFYGYTFGSGTRLTVV.